This record looks at one T cell receptor beta chain sequence and its context. No antigen is known for it. This sample was taken from a study of graft-versus-host responses after intestinal transplantation. TCRdb's copy holds only in-frame clones and misses some; the assay was immunoSEQ multiplex PCR. The table has over 90,000 clones, under 95% seen once. The CDR3 runs 15 residues. CDR1 is LNHDA, CDR2 SQIVND, per germline (reference sequence). After removal of 3 bases from V and 8 bases from J, the junction contained 9 bases not matched to a gene. The sequences come from unstimulated CD8+ T cells sorted from spleen or lymph node cells, collected before intestinal transplant. The TCR originated in a human donor who received an intestinal transplant. V gene TRBV19 combines with J gene TRBJ1-4; 7 nucleotides agree with TRBD1. The CDR3 sequence is CASSIVTGDEEKLFF. DNA for the CDR3: TGTGCCAGTAGTATTGTCACAGGGGATGAGGAAAAACTGTTTTTT.